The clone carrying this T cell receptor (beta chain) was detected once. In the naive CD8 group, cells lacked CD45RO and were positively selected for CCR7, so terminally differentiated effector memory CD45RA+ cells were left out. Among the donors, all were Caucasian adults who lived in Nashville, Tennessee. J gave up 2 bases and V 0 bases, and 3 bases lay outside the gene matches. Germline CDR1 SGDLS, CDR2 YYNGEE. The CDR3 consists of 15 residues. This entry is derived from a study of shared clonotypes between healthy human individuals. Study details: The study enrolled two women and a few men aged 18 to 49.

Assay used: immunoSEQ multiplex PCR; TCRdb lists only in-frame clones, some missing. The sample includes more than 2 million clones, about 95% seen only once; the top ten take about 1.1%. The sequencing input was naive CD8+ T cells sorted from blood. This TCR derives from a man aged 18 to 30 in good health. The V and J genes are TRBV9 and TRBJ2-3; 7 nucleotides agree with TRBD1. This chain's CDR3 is CASSVGGTDTDTQYF. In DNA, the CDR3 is TGTGCCAGCAGCGTAGGAGGGACAGACACAGATACGCAGTATTTT. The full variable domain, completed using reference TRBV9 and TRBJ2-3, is DSGVTQTPKHLITATGQRVTLRCSPRSGDLSVYWYQQSLDQGLQFLIQYYNGEERAKGNILERFSAQQFPDLHSELNLSSLELGDSALYFCASSVGGTDTDTQYFGPGTRLTVL.